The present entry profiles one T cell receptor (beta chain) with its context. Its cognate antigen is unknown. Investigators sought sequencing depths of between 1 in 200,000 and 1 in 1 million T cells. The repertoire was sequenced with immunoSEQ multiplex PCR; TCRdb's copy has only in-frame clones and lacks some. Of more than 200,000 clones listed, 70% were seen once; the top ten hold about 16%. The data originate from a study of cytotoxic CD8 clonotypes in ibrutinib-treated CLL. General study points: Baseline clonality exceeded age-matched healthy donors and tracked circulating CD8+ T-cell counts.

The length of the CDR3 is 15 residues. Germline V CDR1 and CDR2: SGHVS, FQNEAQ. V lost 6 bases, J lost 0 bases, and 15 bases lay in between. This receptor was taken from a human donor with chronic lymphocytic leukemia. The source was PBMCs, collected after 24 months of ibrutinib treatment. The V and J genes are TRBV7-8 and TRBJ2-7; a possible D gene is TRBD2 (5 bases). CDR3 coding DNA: TGTGCCAGCAGTCCCCCCCGGGATTCCTCCTACGAGCAGTACTTC. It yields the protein CASSPPRDSSYEQYF.